The count of the clone carrying this TCR beta chain is one. The target antigen is unknown. Germline CDR1 reads SGHNT; CDR2 reads YENEEA. The CDR3 spans 14 residues. Trimming removed 5 bases from V and 2 bases from J, with 7 bases in between. The sample belongs to a study of cytomegalovirus exposure and HLA in healthy donors. The PCR ran on 60 Vbeta and 13 Jbeta primers. The method was immunoSEQ multiplex PCR; TCRdb's version includes in-frame clones alone and lacks a portion of them. In the table there are more than 85,000 clones, approximately 84% of which are singletons. Study-wide findings and caveats: Exclusion applied to some V segments, including TRBV6-2 and TRBV6-3, as they were indistinguishable.

The rearrangement links TRBV11-3 to TRBJ2-6; D call uncertain. This sequence originates from a male donor in good health and CMV-seronegative. The source material was PBMCs. The CDR3 region has the DNA TGTGCCAGCAGCAGACAAACTGGGGCCAACGTCCTGACTTTC. Amino acids: CASSRQTGANVLTF.